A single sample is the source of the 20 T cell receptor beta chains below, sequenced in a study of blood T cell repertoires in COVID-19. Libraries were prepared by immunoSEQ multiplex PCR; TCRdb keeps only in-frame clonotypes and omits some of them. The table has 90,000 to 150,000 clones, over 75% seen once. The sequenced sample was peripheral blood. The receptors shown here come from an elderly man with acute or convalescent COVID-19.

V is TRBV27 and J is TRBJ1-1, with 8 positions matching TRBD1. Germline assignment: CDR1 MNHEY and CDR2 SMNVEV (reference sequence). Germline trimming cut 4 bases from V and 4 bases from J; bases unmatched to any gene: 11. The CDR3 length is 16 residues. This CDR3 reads CASSYLPRQGSTEAFF. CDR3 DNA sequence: TGTGCCAGCAGTTACCTCCCTCGACAGGGGTCCACTGAAGCTTTCTTT.

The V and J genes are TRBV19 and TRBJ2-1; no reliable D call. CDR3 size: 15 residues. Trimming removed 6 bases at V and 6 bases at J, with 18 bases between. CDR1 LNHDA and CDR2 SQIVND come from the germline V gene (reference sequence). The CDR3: CASSPLMGTGNEQFF. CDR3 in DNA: TGTGCCAGTAGCCCCCTAATGGGTACGGGCAATGAGCAGTTCTTC.

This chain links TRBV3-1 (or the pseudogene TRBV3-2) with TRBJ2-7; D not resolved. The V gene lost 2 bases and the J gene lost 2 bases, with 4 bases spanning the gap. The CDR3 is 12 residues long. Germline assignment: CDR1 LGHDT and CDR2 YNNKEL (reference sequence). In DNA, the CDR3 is TGTGCCAGCAGCCAACGTCCCTACGAGCAGTACTTC. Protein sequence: CASSQRPYEQYF.

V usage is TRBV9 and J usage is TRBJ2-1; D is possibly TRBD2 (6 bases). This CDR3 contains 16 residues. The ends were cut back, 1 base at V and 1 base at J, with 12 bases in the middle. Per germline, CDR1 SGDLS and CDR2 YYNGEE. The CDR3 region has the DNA TGTGCCAGCAGCGTATCACGTGGGGGGTCCTACAATGAGCAGTTCTTC. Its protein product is CASSVSRGGSYNEQFF.

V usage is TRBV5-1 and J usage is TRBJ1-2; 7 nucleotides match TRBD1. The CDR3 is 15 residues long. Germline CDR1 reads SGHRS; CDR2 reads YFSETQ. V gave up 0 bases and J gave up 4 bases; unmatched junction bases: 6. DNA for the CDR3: TGCGCCAGCAGCTTGGACGGGACAGACTCCTATGGCTACACCTTC. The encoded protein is CASSLDGTDSYGYTF.

The CDR3 region is CASSNGVGGANVLTF. CDR3 DNA sequence: TGTGCCAGCAGCAACGGGGTTGGTGGGGCCAACGTCCTGACTTTC. This chain connects TRBV11-2 to TRBJ2-6, with D tentatively TRBD2 (5 bases). With 5 bases removed from V and 3 bases from J, the gap between germline ends came to 11 bases. CDR3 length equals 15 residues. CDR1 and CDR2 from the germline V gene are SGHAT and FQNNGV.

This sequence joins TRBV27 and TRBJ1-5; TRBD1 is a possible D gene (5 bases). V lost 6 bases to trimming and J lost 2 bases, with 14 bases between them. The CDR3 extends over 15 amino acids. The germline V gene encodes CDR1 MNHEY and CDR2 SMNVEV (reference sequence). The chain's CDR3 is CASRRGVGGNQPQHF. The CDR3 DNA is TGTGCCAGCAGGCGGGGCGTGGGTGGCAATCAGCCCCAGCATTTT.

The CDR3 nucleotides read TGTGCCAGCAGCTTAGGGCAGCGAGCCGGGGAGCTGTTTTTT. This translates into CASSLGQRAGELFF. J is TRBJ2-2 and V is TRBV11-2; D is ambiguous. Germline CDR1 reads SGHAT; CDR2 reads FQNNGV. The CDR3 extends over 14 amino acids. Trimming removed 1 base at V and 6 bases at J, with 9 bases between.

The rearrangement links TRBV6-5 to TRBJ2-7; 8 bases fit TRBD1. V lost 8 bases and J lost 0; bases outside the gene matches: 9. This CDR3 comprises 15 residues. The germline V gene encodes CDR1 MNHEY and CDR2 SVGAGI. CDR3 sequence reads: CASWTQGGLSYEQYF. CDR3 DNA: TGTGCCAGCTGGACACAGGGGGGACTCTCCTACGAGCAGTACTTC.

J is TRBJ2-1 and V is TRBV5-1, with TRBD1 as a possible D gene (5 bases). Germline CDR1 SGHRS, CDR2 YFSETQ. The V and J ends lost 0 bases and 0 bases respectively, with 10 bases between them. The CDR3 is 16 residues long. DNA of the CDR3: TGCGCCAGCAGCTTGGAACAGGTCAGCTCCTACAATGAGCAGTTCTTC. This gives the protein CASSLEQVSSYNEQFF.

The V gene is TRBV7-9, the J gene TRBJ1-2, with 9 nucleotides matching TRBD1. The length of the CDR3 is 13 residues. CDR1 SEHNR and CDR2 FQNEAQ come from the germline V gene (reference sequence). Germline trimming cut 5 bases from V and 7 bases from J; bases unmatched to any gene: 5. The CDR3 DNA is TGTGCCAGCAGCCCCGGGGACAGGGCTGGCTACACCTTC. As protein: CASSPGDRAGYTF. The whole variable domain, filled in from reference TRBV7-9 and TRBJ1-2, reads DTGVSQNPRHKITKRGQNVTFRCDPISEHNRLYWYRQTLGQGPEFLTYFQNEAQLEKSRLLSDRFSAERPKGSFSTLEIQRTEQGDSAMYLCASSPGDRAGYTFGSGTRLTVV.

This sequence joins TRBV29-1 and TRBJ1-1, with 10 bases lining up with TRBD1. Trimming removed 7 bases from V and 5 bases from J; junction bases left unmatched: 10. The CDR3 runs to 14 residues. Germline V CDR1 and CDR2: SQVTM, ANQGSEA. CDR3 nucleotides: TGCAGCGCCTTAGACAGGGGGCGGAAGACTGAAGCTTTCTTT. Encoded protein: CSALDRGRKTEAFF. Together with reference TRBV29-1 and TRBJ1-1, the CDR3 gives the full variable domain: SAVISQKPSRDICQRGTSLTIQCQVDSQVTMMFWYRQQPGQSLTLIATANQGSEATYESGFVIDKFPISRPNLTFSTLTVSNMSPEDSSIYLCSALDRGRKTEAFFGQGTRLTVV.

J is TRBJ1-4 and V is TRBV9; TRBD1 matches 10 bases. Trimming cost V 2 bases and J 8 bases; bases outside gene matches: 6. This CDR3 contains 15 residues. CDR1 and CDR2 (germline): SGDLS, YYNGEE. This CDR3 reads CASSVAGQGSEKLFF. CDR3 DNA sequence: TGTGCCAGCAGCGTCGCGGGACAGGGGAGCGAAAAACTGTTTTTT.

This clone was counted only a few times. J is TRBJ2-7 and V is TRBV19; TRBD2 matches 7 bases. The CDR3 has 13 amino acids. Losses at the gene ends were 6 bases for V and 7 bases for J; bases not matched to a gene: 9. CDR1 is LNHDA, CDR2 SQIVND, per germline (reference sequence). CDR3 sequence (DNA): TGTGCCAGTAGCCTCGGGACCGGGGGGGAGCAGTACTTC. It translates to CASSLGTGGEQYF.

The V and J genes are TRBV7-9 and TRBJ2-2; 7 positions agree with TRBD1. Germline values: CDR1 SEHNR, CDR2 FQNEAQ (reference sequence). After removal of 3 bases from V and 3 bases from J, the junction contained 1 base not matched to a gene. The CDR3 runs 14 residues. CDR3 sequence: CASSLTGYTGELFF. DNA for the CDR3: TGTGCCAGCAGCTTGACAGGGTACACCGGGGAGCTGTTTTTT.

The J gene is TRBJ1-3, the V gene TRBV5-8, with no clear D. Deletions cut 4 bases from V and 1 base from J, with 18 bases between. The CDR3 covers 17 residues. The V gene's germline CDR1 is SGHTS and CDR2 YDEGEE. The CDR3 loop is CASSPDGGYNSGNTIYF. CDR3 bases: TGTGCCAGCAGCCCCGATGGAGGGTACAATTCTGGAAACACCATATATTTT.

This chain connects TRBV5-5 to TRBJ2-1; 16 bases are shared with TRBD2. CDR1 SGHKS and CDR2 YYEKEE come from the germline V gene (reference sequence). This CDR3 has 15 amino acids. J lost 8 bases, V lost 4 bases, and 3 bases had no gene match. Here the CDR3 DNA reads TGTGCCAGCAGCCATGGGACTAGCGGGGGGGATGAGCAGTTCTTC. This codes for CASSHGTSGGDEQFF. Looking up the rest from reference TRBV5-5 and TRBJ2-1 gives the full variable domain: DAGVTQSPTHLIKTRGQQVTLRCSPISGHKSVSWYQQVLGQGPQFIFQYYEKEERGRGNFPDRFSARQFPNYSSELNVNALLLGDSALYLCASSHGTSGGDEQFFGPGTRLTVL.

CDR3 coding DNA: TGTGCCAGCTCACGGGACAGCAACACTGAAGCTTTCTTT. The encoded protein is CASSRDSNTEAFF. The V and J genes are TRBV18 and TRBJ1-1; 7 bases are a match to TRBD1. This CDR3 has 13 amino acids. V lost 4 bases to trimming and J lost 2 bases; unmatched junction nucleotides: 1. The germline gives CDR1 KGHSH, CDR2 LQKENI.

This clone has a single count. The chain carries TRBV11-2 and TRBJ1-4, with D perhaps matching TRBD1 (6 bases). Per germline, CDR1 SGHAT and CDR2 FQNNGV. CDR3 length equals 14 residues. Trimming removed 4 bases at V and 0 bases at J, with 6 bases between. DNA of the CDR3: TGTGCCAGCAGCTGGACAGCAACTAATGAAAAACTGTTTTTT. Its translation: CASSWTATNEKLFF.

CDR3 sequence (DNA): TGTGCCAGTAGTAGCCAGGGGGCGGGCGGGGAGCTGTTTTTT. It translates to CASSSQGAGGELFF. The chain carries TRBV19 and TRBJ2-2; 8 positions match TRBD1. The CDR3 loop spans 14 amino acids. Germline CDR1 LNHDA, CDR2 SQIVND (reference sequence). V gave up 4 bases and J gave up 7 bases; unmatched junction bases: 5.